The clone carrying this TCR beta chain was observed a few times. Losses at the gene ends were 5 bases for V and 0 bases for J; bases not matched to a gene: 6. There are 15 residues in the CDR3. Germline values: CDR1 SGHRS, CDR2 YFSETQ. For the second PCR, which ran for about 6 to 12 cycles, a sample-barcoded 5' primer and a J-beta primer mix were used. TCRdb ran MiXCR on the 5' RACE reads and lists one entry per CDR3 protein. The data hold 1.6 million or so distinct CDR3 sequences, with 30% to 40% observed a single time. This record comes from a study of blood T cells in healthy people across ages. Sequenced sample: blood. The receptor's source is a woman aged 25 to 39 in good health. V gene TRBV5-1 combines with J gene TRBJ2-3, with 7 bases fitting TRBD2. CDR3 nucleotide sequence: TGCGCCAGCAGTAGGGCGGGAGATAGCACAGATACGCAGTATTTT. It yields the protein CASSRAGDSTDTQYF.